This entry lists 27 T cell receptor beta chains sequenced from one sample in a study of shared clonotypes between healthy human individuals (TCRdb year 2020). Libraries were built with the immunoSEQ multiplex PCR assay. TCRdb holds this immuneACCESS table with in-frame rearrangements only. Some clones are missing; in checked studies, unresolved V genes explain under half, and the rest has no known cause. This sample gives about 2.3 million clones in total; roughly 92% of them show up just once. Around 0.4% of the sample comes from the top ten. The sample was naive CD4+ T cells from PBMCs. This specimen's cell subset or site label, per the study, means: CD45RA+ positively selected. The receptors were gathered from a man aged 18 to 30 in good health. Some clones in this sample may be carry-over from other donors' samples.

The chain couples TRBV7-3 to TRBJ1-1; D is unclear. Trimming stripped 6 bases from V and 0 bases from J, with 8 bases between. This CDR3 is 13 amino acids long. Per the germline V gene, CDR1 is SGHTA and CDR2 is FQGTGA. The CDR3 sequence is CASSRSMNTEAFF. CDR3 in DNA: TGTGCCAGCAGTAGGTCCATGAACACTGAAGCTTTCTTT.

The CDR3 loop reads CATSRGSWGSAFF. CDR3 nucleotides: TGTGCCACCAGCAGAGGATCATGGGGGAGCGCGTTCTTC. The chain uses TRBV15 and TRBJ2-1, with D possibly called TRBD1 or TRBD2 (5 bases each). Germline assignment: CDR1 LNHNV and CDR2 YYDKDF (reference sequence). CDR3 length: 13 residues. With 1 base removed from V and 15 bases from J, the gap between germline ends came to 16 bases. The complete variable domain, with remaining parts taken from reference TRBV15 and TRBJ2-1, reads DAMVIQNPRYQVTQFGKPVTLSCSQTLNHNVMYWYQQKSSQAPKLLFHYYDKDFNNEADTPDNFQSRRPNTSFCFLDIRSPGLGDTAMYLCATSRGSWGSAFFGPGTRLTVL.

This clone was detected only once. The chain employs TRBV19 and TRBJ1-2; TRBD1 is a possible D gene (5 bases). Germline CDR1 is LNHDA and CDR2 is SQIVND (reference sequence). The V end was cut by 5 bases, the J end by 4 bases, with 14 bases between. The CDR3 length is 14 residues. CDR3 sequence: CASSPASGFYGYTF. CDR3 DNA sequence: TGTGCCAGTAGTCCAGCATCAGGGTTCTATGGCTACACCTTC.

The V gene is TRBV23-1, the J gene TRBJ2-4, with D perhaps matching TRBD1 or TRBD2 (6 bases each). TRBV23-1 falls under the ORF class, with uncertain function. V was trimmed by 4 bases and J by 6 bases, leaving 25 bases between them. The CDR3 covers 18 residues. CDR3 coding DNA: TGCGCCAGCAGTCGTCGGCCCGGGGGCACGGGAGTAGTAAACATTCAGTACTTC. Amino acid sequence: CASSRRPGGTGVVNIQYF.

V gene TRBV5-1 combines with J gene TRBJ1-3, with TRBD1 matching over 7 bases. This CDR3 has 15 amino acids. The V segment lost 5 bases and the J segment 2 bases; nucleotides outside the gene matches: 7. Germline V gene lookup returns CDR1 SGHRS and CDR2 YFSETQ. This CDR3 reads CASRQDGQAGNTIYF. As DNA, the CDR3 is TGCGCCAGCAGGCAAGATGGACAGGCTGGAAACACCATATATTTT.

CDR3 amino acids: CASSTGTAYPYGYTF. Written as DNA, the CDR3 is TGTGCCAGTAGTACCGGGACAGCATATCCCTATGGCTACACCTTC. This chain uses TRBV28 with TRBJ1-2, with TRBD1 matching over 7 bases. The trim removed 9 bases at V and 4 bases at J, leaving 14 bases unmatched. Per the germline V gene, CDR1 is MDHEN and CDR2 is SYDVKM. CDR3 length: 15 amino acids.

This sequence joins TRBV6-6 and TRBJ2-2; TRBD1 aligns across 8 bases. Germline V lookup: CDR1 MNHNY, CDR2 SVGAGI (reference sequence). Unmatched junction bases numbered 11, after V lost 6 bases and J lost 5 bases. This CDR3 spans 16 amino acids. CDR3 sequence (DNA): TGTGCCAGCAGCTACAGGGGGGCCCCAGGGACCGGGGAGCTGTTTTTT. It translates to CASSYRGAPGTGELFF.

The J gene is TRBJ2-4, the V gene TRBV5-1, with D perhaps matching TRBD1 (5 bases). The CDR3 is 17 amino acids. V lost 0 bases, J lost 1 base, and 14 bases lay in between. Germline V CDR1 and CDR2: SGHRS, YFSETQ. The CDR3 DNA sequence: TGCGCCAGCAGCTTGGAAACAGGAGCCGGGGCCAAAAACATTCAGTACTTC. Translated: CASSLETGAGAKNIQYF.

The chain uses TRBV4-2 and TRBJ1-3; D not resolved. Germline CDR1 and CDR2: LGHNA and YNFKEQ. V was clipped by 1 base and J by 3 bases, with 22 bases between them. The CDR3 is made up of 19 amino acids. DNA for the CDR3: TGTGCCAGCAGCCAAGTAACGAAGGGAACACGTATCGATGGAAACACCATATATTTT. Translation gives CASSQVTKGTRIDGNTIYF.

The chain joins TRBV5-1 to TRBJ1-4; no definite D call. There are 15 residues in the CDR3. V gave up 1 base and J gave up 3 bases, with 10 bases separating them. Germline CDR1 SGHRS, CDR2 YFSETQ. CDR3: CASSLRTDSNEKLFF. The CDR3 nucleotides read TGCGCCAGCAGCTTGAGAACAGATTCTAATGAAAAACTGTTTTTT.

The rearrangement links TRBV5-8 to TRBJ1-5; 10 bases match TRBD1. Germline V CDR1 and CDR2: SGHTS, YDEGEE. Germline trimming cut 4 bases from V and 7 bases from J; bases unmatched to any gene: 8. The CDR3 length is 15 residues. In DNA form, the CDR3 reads TGTGCCAGCAGCCTAGGGACAGGGGAGGGACAGCCCCAGCATTTT. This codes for CASSLGTGEGQPQHF.

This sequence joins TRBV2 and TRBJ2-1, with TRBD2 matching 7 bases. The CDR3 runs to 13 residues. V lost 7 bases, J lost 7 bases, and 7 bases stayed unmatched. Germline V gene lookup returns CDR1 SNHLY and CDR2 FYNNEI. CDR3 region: CASINERGNEQFF. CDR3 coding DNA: TGTGCCAGCATCAACGAGCGGGGTAATGAGCAGTTCTTC.

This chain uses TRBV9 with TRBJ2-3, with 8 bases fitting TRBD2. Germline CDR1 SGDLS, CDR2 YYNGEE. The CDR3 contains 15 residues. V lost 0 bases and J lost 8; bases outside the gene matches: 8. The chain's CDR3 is CASSVAREGPATQYF. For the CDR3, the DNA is TGTGCCAGCAGCGTAGCACGGGAGGGCCCCGCTACGCAGTATTTT.

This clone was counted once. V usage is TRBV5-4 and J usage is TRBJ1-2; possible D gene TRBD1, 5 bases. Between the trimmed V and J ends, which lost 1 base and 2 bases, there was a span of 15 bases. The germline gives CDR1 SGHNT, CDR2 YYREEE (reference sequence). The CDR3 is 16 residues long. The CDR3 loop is CASSLKVPGRNYGYTF. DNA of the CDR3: TGTGCCAGCAGCTTGAAAGTCCCGGGGCGGAACTATGGCTACACCTTC.

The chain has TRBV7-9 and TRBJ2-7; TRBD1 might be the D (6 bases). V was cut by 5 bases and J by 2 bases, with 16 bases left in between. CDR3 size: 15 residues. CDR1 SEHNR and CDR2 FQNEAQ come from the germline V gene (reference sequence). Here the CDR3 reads CASSQQGQEAYEQYF. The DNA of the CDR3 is TGTGCCAGCAGCCAACAGGGACAAGAAGCCTACGAGCAGTACTTC.

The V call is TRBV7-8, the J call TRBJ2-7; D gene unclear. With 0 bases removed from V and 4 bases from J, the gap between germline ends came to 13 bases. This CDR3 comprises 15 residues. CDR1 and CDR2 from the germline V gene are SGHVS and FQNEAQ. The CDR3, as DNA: TGTGCCAGCAGCTTAGCTCCCAGGACCTCGTACGAGCAGTACTTC. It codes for CASSLAPRTSYEQYF.

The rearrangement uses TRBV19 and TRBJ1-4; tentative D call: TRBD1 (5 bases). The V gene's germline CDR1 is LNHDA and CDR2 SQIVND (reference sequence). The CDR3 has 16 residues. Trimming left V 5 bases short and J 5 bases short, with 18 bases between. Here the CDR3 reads CASSRTYSRGNEKLFF. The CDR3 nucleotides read TGTGCCAGTAGTCGGACATACTCGCGGGGAAATGAAAAACTGTTTTTT.

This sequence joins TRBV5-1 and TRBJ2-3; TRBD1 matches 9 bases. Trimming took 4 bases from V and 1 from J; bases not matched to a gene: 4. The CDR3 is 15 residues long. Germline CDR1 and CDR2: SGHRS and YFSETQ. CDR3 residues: CASSHRGLGTDTQYF. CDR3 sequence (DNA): TGCGCCAGCAGCCACAGGGGGCTGGGCACAGATACGCAGTATTTT.

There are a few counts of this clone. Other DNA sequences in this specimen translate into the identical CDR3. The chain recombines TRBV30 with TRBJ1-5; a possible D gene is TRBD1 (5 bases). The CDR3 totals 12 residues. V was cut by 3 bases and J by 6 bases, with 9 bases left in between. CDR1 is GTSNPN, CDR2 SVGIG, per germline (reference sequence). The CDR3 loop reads CAWSGGSQPQHF. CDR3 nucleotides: TGTGCCTGGAGCGGGGGATCTCAGCCCCAGCATTTT.

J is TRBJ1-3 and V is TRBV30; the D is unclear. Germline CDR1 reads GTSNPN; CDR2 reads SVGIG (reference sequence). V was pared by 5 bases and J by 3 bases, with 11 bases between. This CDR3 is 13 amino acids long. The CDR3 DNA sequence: TGTGCCTGGGGGATTTCGCGTGGAAACACCATATATTTT. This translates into CAWGISRGNTIYF.

CDR3 nucleotide sequence: TGTGCCAGCAGTAGCCGACAGGGCCTTGGAAACACCATATATTTT. This codes for CASSSRQGLGNTIYF. This chain uses TRBV27 with TRBJ1-3; 7 positions match TRBD1. Trimming removed 5 bases from V and 3 bases from J; junction bases left unmatched: 7. Germline lookup yields CDR1 MNHEY and CDR2 SMNVEV (reference sequence). The CDR3 totals 15 residues.

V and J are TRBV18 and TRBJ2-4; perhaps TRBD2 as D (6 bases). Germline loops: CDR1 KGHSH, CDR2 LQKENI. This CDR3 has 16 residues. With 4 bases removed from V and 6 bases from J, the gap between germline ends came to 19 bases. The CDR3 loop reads CASSLPGAKGGNIQYF. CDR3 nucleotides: TGTGCCAGCTCACTGCCGGGAGCCAAAGGAGGAAACATTCAGTACTTC.

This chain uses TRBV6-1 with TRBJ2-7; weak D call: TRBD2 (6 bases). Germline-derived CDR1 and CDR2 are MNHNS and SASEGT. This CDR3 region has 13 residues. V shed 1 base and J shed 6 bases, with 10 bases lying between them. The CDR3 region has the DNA TGTGCCAGCAGTGAAGTTGGGGGAGGCGAGCAGTACTTC. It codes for CASSEVGGGEQYF.

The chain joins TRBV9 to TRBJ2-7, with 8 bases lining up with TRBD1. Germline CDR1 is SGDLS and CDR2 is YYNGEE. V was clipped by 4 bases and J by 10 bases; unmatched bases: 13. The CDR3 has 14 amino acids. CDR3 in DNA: TGTGCCAGCAGCCCCTGGAACGGACAGGGACGTCAGTACTTC. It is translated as CASSPWNGQGRQYF.

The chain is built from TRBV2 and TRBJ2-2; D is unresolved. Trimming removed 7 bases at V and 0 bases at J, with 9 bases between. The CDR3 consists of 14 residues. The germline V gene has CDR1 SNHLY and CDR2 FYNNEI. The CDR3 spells CASIVLANTGELFF. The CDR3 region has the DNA TGTGCCAGCATCGTTCTCGCGAACACCGGGGAGCTGTTTTTT.

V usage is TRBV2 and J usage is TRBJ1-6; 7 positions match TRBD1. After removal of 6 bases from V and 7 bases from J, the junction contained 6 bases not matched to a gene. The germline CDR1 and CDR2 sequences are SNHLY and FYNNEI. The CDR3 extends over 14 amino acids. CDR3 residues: CASREQGINSPLHF. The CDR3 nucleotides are TGTGCCAGCAGGGAACAGGGGATCAATTCACCCCTCCACTTT.

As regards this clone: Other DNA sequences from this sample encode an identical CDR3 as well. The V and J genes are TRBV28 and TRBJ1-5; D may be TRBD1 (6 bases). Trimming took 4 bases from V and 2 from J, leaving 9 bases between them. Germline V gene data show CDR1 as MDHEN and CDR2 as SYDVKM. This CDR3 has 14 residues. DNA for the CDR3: TGTGCCAGCAGTTCGGGACAAGGCAATCAGCCCCAGCATTTT. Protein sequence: CASSSGQGNQPQHF.